The text below deals with one TCR beta chain. This sample was included in a study of blood T cell repertoires in COVID-19. TCRdb keeps only in-frame clones here, not all; method: immunoSEQ multiplex PCR. The table has 130,000 or so clones, less than 85% seen once. The clonotype was recovered from a woman aged 55-75 years with acute or convalescent COVID-19. The specimen sequenced was peripheral blood.

CDR3 protein: CASSLTGDSPLHF. CDR3 in DNA: TGTGCCAGCAGCTTAACGGGTGATTCACCCCTCCACTTT. The genes are TRBV7-9 and TRBJ1-6; unclear D gene. V lost 2 bases and J 8 bases, leaving 7 bases between the germline ends. Germline V gene sequence: CDR1 SEHNR, CDR2 FQNEAQ (reference sequence). The CDR3 is 13 amino acids.